A selection of T cell receptor beta chains follows, all from one sample in a study of blood T cell repertoires in COVID-19. Sequencing was performed with immunoSEQ multiplex PCR; in TCRdb, only in-frame clones are kept and a portion is missing. The data show roughly 150,000 clones, with roughly 71% seen just once and roughly 3.6% held by the top ten. The sequenced sample consisted of peripheral blood. The source is a woman older than 75 with acute or convalescent COVID-19. The CDR3 runs from the conserved cysteine through the conserved F or W. A D gene is named only where the DNA matches it firmly.

length | J | D | V | CDR3
12 | TRBJ2-7 | . | TRBV2 | CASRLSLYEQYF
17 | TRBJ2-2 | TRBD1 | TRBV5-1 | CASSVDRVEINTGELFF
15 | TRBJ2-2 | . | TRBV5-8 | CASRAGTLNTGELFF
15 | TRBJ1-1 | . | TRBV6-5 | CASSLRQAGDTEAFF
19 | TRBJ1-1 | TRBD1 | TRBV19 | CASSIVGTGVDSMNTEAFF
14 | TRBJ1-1 | . | TRBV5-1 | CASSLVGVNTEAFF
16 | TRBJ2-1 | TRBD2 | TRBV6-5 | CASSYSGLAGEDEQFF
18 | TRBJ1-6 | TRBD1 | TRBV5-1 | CASSHGQGALLKDSPLHF
14 | TRBJ2-5 | . | TRBV11-3 | CASSFGGGQETQYF
16 | TRBJ2-1 | . | TRBV2 | CASSRSGTQNYNEQFF
14 | TRBJ1-2 | . | TRBV19 | CASSITSENYGYTF
13 | TRBJ1-1 | TRBD1 | TRBV28 | CASSSTGGTEAFF
15 | TRBJ1-2 | . | TRBV5-1 | CASSLSIPANYGYTF
14 | TRBJ1-6 | . | TRBV30 | CAWSVVQGNSPLHF
14 | TRBJ1-2 | . | TRBV16 | CASSLDRTPYGYTF
16 | TRBJ1-4 | . | TRBV4-1 | CASSQDAAGSGEKLFF
14 | TRBJ1-1 | . | TRBV4-2 | CASSQESGQREAFF
15 | TRBJ1-5 | . | TRBV6-5 | CASRGFVGAPQPQHF
17 | TRBJ2-2 | TRBD2 | TRBV7-2 | CASSAPLSGAGTGELFF
13 | TRBJ2-5 | TRBD2 | TRBV29-1 | CSVAGLAAETQYF
14 | TRBJ1-3 | TRBD1 | TRBV19 | CATGQAGSGNTIYF
15 | TRBJ2-3 | TRBD1 | TRBV7-3 | CASSPGQGATDTQYF
17 | TRBJ2-3 | TRBD2 | TRBV27 | CASSLSRTRGGTDTQYF
16 | TRBJ1-5 | . | TRBV21-1 | CASSKGGQGGNQPQHF
20 | TRBJ2-1 | TRBD2 | TRBV7-8 | CASSFLVDPLSRGGWNEQFF
12 | TRBJ1-5 | . | TRBV19 | CASSGTNQPQHF
14 | TRBJ2-1 | . | TRBV11-2 | CASSHGDSDNEQFF
17 | TRBJ1-6 | TRBD1 | TRBV3-1/TRBV3-2 | CASSQSPGQGFNSPLHF
13 | TRBJ1-2 | . | TRBV30 | CAWSVSGARGYTF
13 | TRBJ2-5 | . | TRBV6-6 | CASTPGIEETQYF
14 | TRBJ2-7 | . | TRBV3-1/TRBV3-2 | CASSQRALSYEQYF
15 | TRBJ1-2 | . | TRBV10-3 | CAISSGGGPNYGYTF
13 | TRBJ2-3 | TRBD1 | TRBV5-4 | CASSPTGGPPQYF
14 | TRBJ2-1 | TRBD1 | TRBV7-2 | CASTGQASYNEQFF
15 | TRBJ1-1 | . | TRBV7-6 | CASTPGAKLNTEAFF
15 | TRBJ2-2 | TRBD1 | TRBV11-3 | CASSSSDRGAGELFF
15 | TRBJ1-5 | . | TRBV10-3 | CAISELGQKNQPQHF
14 | TRBJ1-2 | . | TRBV10-3 | CAISGDGENYGYTF
15 | TRBJ1-6 | . | TRBV18 | CASKTESSYNSPLHF
18 | TRBJ1-1 | . | TRBV9 | CASSVPGGGRGLNTEAFF
15 | TRBJ2-1 | TRBD2 | TRBV29-1 | CSTPSPGTSGRLQFF
14 | TRBJ2-1 | TRBD1 | TRBV3-1/TRBV3-2 | CASSQNQGAGEQFF
15 | TRBJ2-7 | . | TRBV19 | CASSIAPGEVYEQYF
15 | TRBJ2-3 | . | TRBV14 | CASSQDDSFTDTQYF
20 | TRBJ1-2 | TRBD1 | TRBV4-2 | CASSQDPGGNTGGYDYGYTF
13 | TRBJ1-2 | TRBD1 | TRBV5-6 | CASGLQGVYGYTF
15 | TRBJ1-1 | . | TRBV7-6 | CASRAGFGGSTEAFF
13 | TRBJ1-1 | . | TRBV2 | CASSSGRNTEAFF
14 | TRBJ1-1 | . | TRBV30 | CAWTRGGVDTEAFF
12 | TRBJ1-1 | . | TRBV27 | CASSHQNTEAFF
15 | TRBJ2-3 | TRBD1 | TRBV7-9 | CASRSGDRSTDTQYF
17 | TRBJ2-1 | TRBD2 | TRBV4-1 | CASSQDNLASGGGEQFF
12 | TRBJ1-2 | . | TRBV30 | CAWSIDRRGYTF
14 | TRBJ2-1 | TRBD2 | TRBV18 | CASSPPTSGNEQFF
15 | TRBJ1-4 | . | TRBV29-1 | CSVDVDGDSGEKLFF